This entry features one T cell receptor (beta chain) sequence. Its matching antigen is unknown. The source of the sample is a study of graft-versus-host responses after intestinal transplantation. The overall study: Transplantation in recipients was multivisceral, liver-intestinal, or isolated intestinal. Anti-thymocyte globulin induction preceded roughly 3 years of tacrolimus and steroid maintenance in all recipients.

Study-wide findings and caveats: Across patients carrying graft-donor T cell macrochimerism, allografts held high graft-versus-host to host-versus-graft clonal ratios. There were GvH clones found in recipient marrow, and some of them appeared first in ileum or blood.

Trimming removed 8 bases at V and 2 bases at J, with 13 bases between. Germline lookup yields CDR1 MDHEN and CDR2 SYDVKM. The CDR3 extends over 14 amino acids. This table comes from immunoSEQ multiplex PCR, and its TCRdb copy is limited to in-frame clones, with some not included. Here the sample spans about 40,000 clones, about 90% being singletons. This sequence joins TRBV28 and TRBJ1-5; tentative D call: TRBD1 (6 bases). The sequence was obtained from a human patient who received an intestinal transplant, so some T cells may come from the graft donor. The specimen was PBMCs, collected around 320 days after intestinal transplant. Here the CDR3 DNA reads TGTGCCAGCTCACAGGGAAGGGGCAATCAGCCCCAGCATTTT. Translating gives CASSQGRGNQPQHF.